This TCR beta chain was sequenced in a study of blood T cell repertoires in COVID-19. Study in general: There were acute and convalescent COVID-19 samples, and they came from the United States, Italy and Spain.

This clone was seen a single time. Per the study methods: Amplification from reference gene primers served as the basis for estimated nucleated cell counts. Generated by immunoSEQ multiplex PCR, the TCRdb table keeps only in-frame clones and is missing some. That table gives V, J and clone size, and the DNA gave D and trimming. This table holds more than 250,000 clones, nearly 90% found once. The CDR3 is 13 amino acids. V lost 5 bases and J lost 5, with 13 bases in between. The germline V gene has CDR1 SGHNT and CDR2 YYREEE (reference sequence). The origin of this receptor is a human donor in a cohort sampled during active COVID-19. The genes are TRBV5-4 and TRBJ1-1; D may be TRBD1 (5 bases). The sample consisted of peripheral blood. CDR3 loop: CASRDPGGTEAFF. The CDR3 coding sequence is TGTGCCAGCAGGGACCCCGGGGGAACTGAAGCTTTCTTT. Using reference TRBV5-4 and TRBJ1-1 for the parts outside the CDR3, the full variable domain is ETGVTQSPTHLIKTRGQQVTLRCSSQSGHNTVSWYQQALGQGPQFIFQYYREEENGRGNFPPRFSGLQFPNYSSELNVNALELDDSALYLCASRDPGGTEAFFGQGTRLTVV.